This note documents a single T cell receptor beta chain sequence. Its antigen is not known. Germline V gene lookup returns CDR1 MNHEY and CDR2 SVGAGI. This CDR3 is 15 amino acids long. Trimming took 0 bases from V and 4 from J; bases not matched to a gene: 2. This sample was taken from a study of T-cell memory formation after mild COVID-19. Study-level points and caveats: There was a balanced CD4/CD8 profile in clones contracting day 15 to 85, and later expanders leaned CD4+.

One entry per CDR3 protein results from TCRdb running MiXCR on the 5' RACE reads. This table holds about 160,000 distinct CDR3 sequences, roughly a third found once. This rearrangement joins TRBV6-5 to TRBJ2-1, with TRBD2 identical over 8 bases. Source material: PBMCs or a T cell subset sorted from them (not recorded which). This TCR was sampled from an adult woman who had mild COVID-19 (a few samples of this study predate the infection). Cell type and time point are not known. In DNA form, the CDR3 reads TGTGCCAGCAGTTACTCGGAGCGGGAGTACAATGAGCAGTTCTTC. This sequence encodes CASSYSEREYNEQFF.